This is a list of T cell receptor beta chains from one sample in a study of PD-1 blockade in classical Hodgkin lymphoma. Produced via immunoSEQ multiplex PCR; TCRdb's table is partial and in-frame only. The repertoire holds about 41,000 clones, with about two thirds as singletons. Sequences were derived from peripheral blood mononuclear cells (PBMCs), sampled before the fourth cycle of nivolumab. These receptor sequences come from a human donor with classical Hodgkin lymphoma. CDR3s include the opening cysteine and the closing phenylalanine or tryptophan. A D gene is named only where the DNA matches it firmly. Not every row has a clone size; where given, it reads once, few, many or a size class.

TRBJ1-1,NA,TRBV30,NA,TGTGCCTGGAGTTCAAACAGGGCAAACACTGAAGCTTTCTTT,CAWSSNRANTEAFF
TRBJ2-3,NA,TRBV9,TRBD2,TGTGCCAGCAGTATTACTAGCGGGGGGGCAGATACGCAGTATTTT,CASSITSGGADTQYF
TRBJ2-7,NA,TRBV7-9,TRBD2,TGTGCCAGCAGCATACTAGCGGGGGACGAGCAGTACTTC,CASSILAGDEQYF
TRBJ1-2,NA,TRBV6-5,NA,TGTGCCAGCAGTTACTCCGCCAGGGGAGCTAACTATGGCTACACCTTC,CASSYSARGANYGYTF
TRBJ2-2,NA,TRBV19,NA,TGTGCCAGTAGTATAAGTCAGGGGTGGACCGGGGAGCTGTTTTTT,CASSISQGWTGELFF
TRBJ2-7,NA,TRBV7-9,TRBD1,TGTGCCAGCAGCAGCCGGACAGGGACCGACGAGCAGTACTTC,CASSSRTGTDEQYF
TRBJ2-1,NA,TRBV19,TRBD2,TGTGCCAGTAGTATGTTGGGAGGGGCACCCAATGAGCAGTTCTTC,CASSMLGGAPNEQFF
TRBJ2-2,NA,TRBV15,NA,TGTGCCACCAGCAATGTCCTGGGAAAACACACCGGGGAGCTGTTTTTT,CATSNVLGKHTGELFF
TRBJ2-7,NA,TRBV7-9,TRBD1,TGTGCCAGCAGCCGGCAGGACAGGGTCGGGGACGAGCAGTACTTC,CASSRQDRVGDEQYF
TRBJ1-1,NA,TRBV2,NA,TGTGCCAGCAGTGTCTGGGTCGGGAACACTGAAGCTTTCTTT,CASSVWVGNTEAFF
TRBJ1-1,NA,TRBV2,TRBD1,TGTGCCAGCAGACACAGGGGCGAGAACACTGAAGCTTTCTTT,CASRHRGENTEAFF
TRBJ2-7,few,TRBV2,TRBD1,TGTGCCAGCAGTGAAGGGAGGGACAGGTCCTACGAGCAGTACTTC,CASSEGRDRSYEQYF
TRBJ2-2,NA,TRBV27,NA,TGTGCCAGCAGTTTCCTAACCGGGGGCCCTACCGGGGAGCTGTTTTTT,CASSFLTGGPTGELFF
TRBJ2-1,NA,TRBV5-6,NA,TGTGCCAGCAGCCTGGTGGGACGCGAGCAGTTCTTC,CASSLVGREQFF